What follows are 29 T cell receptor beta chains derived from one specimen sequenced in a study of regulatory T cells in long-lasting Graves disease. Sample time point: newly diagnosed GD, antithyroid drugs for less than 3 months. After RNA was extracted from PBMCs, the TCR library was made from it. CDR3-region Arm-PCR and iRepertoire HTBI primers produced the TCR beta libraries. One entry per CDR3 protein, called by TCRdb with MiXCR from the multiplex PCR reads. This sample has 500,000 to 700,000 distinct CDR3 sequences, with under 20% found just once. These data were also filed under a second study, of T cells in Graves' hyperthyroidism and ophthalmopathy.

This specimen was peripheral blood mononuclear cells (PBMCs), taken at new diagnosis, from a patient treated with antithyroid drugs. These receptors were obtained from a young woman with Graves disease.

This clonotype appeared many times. This chain's CDR3 is CASSYSIQDRRMFF. DNA of the CDR3: TGTGCCAGCAGTTACTCGATTCAGGACAGGCGAATGTTTTTT. V usage is TRBV6-5 and J usage is TRBJ1-4; TRBD1 agrees at 7 bases. With 0 bases clipped from V and 15 bases from J, the junction kept 10 bases outside the gene matches. The germline V gene encodes CDR1 MNHEY and CDR2 SVGAGI. The CDR3 is 14 amino acids.

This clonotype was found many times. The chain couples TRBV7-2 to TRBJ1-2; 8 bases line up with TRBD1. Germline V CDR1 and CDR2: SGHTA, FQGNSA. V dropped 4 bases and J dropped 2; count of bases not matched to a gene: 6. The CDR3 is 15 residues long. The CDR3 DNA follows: TGTGCCAGCAGCTCACGACAGGGGTCAAACTATGGCTACACCTTC. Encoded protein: CASSSRQGSNYGYTF. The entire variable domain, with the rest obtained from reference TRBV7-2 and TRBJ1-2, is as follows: GAGVSQSPSNKVTEKGKDVELRCDPISGHTALYWYRQSLGQGLEFLIYFQGNSAPDKSGLPSDRFSAERTGGSVSTLTIQRTQQEDSAVYLCASSSRQGSNYGYTFGSGTRLTVV.

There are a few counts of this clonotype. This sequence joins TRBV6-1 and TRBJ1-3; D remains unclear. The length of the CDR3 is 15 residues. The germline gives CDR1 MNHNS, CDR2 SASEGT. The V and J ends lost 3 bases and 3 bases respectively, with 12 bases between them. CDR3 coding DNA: TGTGCCAGCAGTGACTTTGGAAGGCTTGGAAACACCATATATTTT. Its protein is CASSDFGRLGNTIYF.

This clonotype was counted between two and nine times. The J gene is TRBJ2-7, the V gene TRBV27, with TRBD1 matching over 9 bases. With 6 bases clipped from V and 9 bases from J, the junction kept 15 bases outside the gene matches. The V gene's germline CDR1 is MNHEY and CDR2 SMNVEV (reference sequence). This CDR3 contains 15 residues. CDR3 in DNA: TGTGCCAGCAGATCAACAGGGGGCGCGGAATTCGGGCAGTACTTC. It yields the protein CASRSTGGAEFGQYF.

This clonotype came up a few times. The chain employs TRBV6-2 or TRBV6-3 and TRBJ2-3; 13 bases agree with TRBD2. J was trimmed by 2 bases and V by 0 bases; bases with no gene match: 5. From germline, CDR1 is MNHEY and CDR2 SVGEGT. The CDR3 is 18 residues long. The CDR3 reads CASSYSALAGGFTDTQYF. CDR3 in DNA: TGTGCCAGCAGTTACTCGGCACTAGCGGGAGGGTTCACAGATACGCAGTATTTT.

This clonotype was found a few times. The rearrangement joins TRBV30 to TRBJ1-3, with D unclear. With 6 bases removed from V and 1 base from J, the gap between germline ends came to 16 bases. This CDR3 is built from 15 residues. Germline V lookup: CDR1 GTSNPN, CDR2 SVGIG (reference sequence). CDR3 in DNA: TGTGCCTGCCCGGGGAGGGCCTCGTCTGGAAACACCATATATTTT. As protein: CACPGRASSGNTIYF.

In DNA, the CDR3 is TGTGCCTGGAGTGTGCCAGGGGGCTCCAGGAATGGCTACACCTTC. It specifies CAWSVPGGSRNGYTF. The chain links TRBV30 to TRBJ1-2, with 8 bases matching TRBD1. The CDR3 has 15 amino acids. Trimming removed 0 bases from V and 6 bases from J; junction bases left unmatched: 9. CDR1 is GTSNPN and CDR2 is SVGIG in the germline V gene (reference sequence).

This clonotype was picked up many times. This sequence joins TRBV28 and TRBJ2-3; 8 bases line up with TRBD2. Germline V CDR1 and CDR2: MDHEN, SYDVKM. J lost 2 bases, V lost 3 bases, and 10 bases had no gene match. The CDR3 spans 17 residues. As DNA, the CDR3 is TGTGCCAGCAGTTTTGGGGCGCTAGCGGGTTTCACAGATACGCAGTATTTT. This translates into CASSFGALAGFTDTQYF.

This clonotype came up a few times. The DNA of the CDR3 is TGTGCCAGCAGTGAAGTTCAGTCGAACACCGGGGAGCTGTTTTTT. As protein: CASSEVQSNTGELFF. J is TRBJ2-2 and V is TRBV6-2 or TRBV6-3; D ambiguous. The CDR3 has 15 amino acids. V was shortened by 5 bases and J by 0 bases, with 10 bases between the two germline ends. Germline lookup yields CDR1 MNHEY and CDR2 SVGEGT.

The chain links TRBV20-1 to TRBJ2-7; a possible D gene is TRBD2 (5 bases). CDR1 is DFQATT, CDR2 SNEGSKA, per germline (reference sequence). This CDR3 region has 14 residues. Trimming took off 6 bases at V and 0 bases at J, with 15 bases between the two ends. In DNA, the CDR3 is TGCAGTGCCCGAAGTGTCCGGGGCTCCTACGAGCAGTACTTC. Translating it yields CSARSVRGSYEQYF.

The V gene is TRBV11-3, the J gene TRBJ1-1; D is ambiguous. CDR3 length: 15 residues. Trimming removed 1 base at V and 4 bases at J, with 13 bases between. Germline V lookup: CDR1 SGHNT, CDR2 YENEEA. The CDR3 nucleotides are TGTGCCAGCAGCTTAGGGTTCTCACGAGCCACTGAAGCTTTCTTT. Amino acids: CASSLGFSRATEAFF.

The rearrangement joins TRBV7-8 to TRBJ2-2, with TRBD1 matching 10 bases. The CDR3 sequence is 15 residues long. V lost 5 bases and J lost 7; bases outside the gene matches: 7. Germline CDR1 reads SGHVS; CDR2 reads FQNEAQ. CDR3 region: CASSTGTGVGGELFF. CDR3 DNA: TGTGCCAGCAGCACAGGGACAGGGGTTGGCGGGGAGCTGTTTTTT.

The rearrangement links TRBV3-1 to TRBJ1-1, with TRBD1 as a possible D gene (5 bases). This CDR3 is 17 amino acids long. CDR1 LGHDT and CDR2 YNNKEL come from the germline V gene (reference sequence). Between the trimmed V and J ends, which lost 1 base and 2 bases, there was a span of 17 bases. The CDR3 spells CASSQGGAMGLNTEAFF. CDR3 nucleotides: TGTGCCAGCAGCCAAGGTGGGGCTATGGGTTTAAACACTGAAGCTTTCTTT.

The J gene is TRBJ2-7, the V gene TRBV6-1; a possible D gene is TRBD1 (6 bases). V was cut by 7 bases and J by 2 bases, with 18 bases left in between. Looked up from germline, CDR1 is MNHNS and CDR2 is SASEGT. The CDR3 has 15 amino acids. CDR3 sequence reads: CASTYNRVGTYEQYF. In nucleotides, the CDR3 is TGTGCCAGCACCTACAACAGGGTCGGGACCTACGAGCAGTACTTC.

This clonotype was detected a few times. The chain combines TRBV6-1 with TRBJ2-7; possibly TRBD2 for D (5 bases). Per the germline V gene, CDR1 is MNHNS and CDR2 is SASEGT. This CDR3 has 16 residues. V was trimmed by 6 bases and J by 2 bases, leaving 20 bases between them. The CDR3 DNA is TGTGCCAGCAGCCCTGAGAAAGGAGGCAGAACCTACGAGCAGTACTTC. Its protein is CASSPEKGGRTYEQYF.

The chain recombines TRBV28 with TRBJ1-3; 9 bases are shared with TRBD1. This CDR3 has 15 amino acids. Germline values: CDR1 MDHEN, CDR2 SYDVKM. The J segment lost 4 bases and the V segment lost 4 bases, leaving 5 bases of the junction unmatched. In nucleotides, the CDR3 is TGTGCCAGCAGTTCCCGGACAGGGGTAGGAAACACCATATATTTT. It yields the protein CASSSRTGVGNTIYF.

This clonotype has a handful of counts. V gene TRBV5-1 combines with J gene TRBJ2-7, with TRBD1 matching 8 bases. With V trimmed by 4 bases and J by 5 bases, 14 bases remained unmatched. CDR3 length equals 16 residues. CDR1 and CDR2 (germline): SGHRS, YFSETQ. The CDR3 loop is CASSPDGGQAGNEQYF. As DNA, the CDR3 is TGCGCCAGCAGCCCCGACGGGGGACAGGCGGGGAACGAGCAGTACTTC.

CDR3 sequence (DNA): TGTGCCAGCAGTTATACAGGACTAGCAGGCTCCTACAATGAGCAGTTCTTC. Translated, it gives CASSYTGLAGSYNEQFF. The chain has TRBV6-5 and TRBJ2-1; 8 bases match TRBD2. From germline, CDR1 is MNHEY and CDR2 SVGAGI. With 3 bases clipped from V and 0 bases from J, the junction kept 7 bases outside the gene matches. The CDR3 extends over 17 amino acids.

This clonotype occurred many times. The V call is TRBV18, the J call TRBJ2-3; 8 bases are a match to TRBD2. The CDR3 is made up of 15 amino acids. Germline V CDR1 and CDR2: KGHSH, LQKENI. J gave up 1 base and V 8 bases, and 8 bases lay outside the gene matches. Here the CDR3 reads CASSPSGRGTDTQYF. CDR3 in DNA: TGTGCCAGCAGTCCCAGCGGGAGAGGCACAGATACGCAGTATTTT. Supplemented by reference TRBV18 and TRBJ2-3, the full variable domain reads NAGVMQNPRHLVRRRGQEARLRCSPMKGHSHVYWYRQLPEEGLKFMVYLQKENIIDESGMPKERFSAEFPKEGPSILRIQQVVRGDSAAYFCASSPSGRGTDTQYFGPGTRLTVL.

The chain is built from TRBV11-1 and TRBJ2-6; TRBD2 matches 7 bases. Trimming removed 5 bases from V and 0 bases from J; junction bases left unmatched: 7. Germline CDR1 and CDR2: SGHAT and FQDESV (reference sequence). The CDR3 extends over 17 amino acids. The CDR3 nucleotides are TGTGCCAGCAGCAAGGCGGGAGCGAGCTCTGGGGCCAACGTCCTGACTTTC. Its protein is CASSKAGASSGANVLTF.

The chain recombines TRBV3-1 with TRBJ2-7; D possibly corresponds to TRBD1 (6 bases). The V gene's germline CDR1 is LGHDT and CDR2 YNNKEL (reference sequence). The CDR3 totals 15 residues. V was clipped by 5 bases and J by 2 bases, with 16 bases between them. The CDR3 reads CASSWLTGSTYEQYF. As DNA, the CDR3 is TGTGCCAGCAGCTGGTTGACAGGTTCAACCTACGAGCAGTACTTC.

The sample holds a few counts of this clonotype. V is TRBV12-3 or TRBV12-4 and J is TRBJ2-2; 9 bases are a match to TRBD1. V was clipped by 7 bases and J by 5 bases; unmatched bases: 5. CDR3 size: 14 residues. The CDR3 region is CASTTTGGTGELFF. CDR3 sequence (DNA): TGTGCCAGCACCACGACAGGGGGTACCGGGGAGCTGTTTTTT.

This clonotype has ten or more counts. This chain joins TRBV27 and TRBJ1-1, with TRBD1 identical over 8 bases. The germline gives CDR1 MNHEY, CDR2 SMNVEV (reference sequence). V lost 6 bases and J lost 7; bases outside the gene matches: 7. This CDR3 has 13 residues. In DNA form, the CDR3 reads TGTGCCAGCAGGACCTGGGACAGGAGTGAAGCTTTCTTT. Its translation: CASRTWDRSEAFF.

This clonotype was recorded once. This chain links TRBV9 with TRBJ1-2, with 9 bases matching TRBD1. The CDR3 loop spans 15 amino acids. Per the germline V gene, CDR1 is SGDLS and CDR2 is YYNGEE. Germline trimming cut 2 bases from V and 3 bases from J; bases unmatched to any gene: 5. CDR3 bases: TGTGCCAGCAGCGTTGACAGGGGGGGAGACTATGGCTACACCTTC. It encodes CASSVDRGGDYGYTF.

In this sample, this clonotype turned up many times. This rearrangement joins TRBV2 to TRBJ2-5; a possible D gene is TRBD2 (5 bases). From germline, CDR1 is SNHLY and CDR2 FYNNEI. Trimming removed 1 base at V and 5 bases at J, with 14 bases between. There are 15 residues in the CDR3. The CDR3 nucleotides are TGTGCCAGCAGTGAAGGGTCGTGGGAGTTGGAGACCCAGTACTTC. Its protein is CASSEGSWELETQYF.

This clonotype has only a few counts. The CDR3 DNA follows: TGTGCCAGCAGGGTACAGGTGAACACTGAAGCTTTCTTT. Its protein product is CASRVQVNTEAFF. The chain couples TRBV6-2 or TRBV6-3 to TRBJ1-1, with D perhaps matching TRBD1 (5 bases). CDR1 and CDR2 from the germline V gene are MNHEY and SVGEGT. The length of the CDR3 is 13 residues. The V end was cut by 6 bases, the J end by 0 bases, with 8 bases between.

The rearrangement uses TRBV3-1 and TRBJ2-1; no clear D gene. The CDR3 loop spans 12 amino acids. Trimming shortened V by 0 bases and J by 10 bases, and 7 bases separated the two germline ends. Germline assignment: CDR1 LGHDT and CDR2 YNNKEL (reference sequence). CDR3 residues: CASSQDWLEQFF. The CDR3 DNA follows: TGTGCCAGCAGCCAAGATTGGTTGGAGCAGTTCTTC.

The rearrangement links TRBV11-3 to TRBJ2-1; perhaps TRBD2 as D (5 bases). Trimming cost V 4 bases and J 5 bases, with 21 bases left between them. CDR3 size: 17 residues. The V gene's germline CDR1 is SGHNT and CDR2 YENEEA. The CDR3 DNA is TGTGCCAGCAGCTACTCGTTGATTTGGGCGGGCCACAATGAGCAGTTCTTC. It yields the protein CASSYSLIWAGHNEQFF.

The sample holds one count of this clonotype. CDR3 in amino acids: CASSSKWDTGANVLTF. CDR3 DNA: TGTGCCAGCAGTTCTAAGTGGGATACCGGGGCCAACGTCCTGACTTTC. The chain employs TRBV7-8 and TRBJ2-6; D is unclear. The CDR3 is 16 residues long. Germline values: CDR1 SGHVS, CDR2 FQNEAQ. V lost 6 bases to trimming and J lost 4 bases, with 16 bases between them.